The clone carrying this T cell receptor beta chain showed up many times. This record comes from a study of read filtering for tumor transcriptome and immune sequencing. At the level of the study: After DNase treatment, RNA was made into whole-transcriptome libraries.

From 350 to 500 ng of RNA, a library with molecular barcoded alpha/delta and beta/gamma adaptors was made. Each CDR3 protein gets one entry after TCRdb re-called the reads with MiXCR. There are around 40,000 distinct CDR3 sequences in the sample; about 13% occur only once, and around a quarter lies in the top ten. The CDR3 loop spans 15 amino acids. The germline V gene has CDR1 SGHTA and CDR2 FQGNSA. V shed 4 bases and J shed 2 bases, with 9 bases lying between them. The rearrangement joins TRBV7-2 to TRBJ2-6, with unresolved D. This receptor was identified in a donor at least 40 years old with multiple myeloma. Source material: a population of CD138-negative cells sorted from bone marrow. The CDR3 is CASSSRVAGANVLTF. In DNA, the CDR3 is TGTGCCAGCAGCTCTCGGGTCGCTGGGGCCAACGTCCTGACTTTC.